Here is one TCR beta chain with its context. What this receptor recognizes is not known. One base away there is no much larger clone; base qualities are not given. The sample is drawn from a study of blood T cell repertoires in COVID-19 (dated by TCRdb to 2020 to 2021). For the study in its entirety: The collaborator samples originated in the United States, Italy and Spain and spanned the acute and convalescent phases of COVID-19. The prospective study material was composed of cDNA or gDNA derived from T cells, B-cell-depleted T cells, or PBMCs. Deeply sampled blood TCRbeta repertoires from subjects exposed to, actively infected with, or recovered from COVID-19 were included in the dataset. Where available, HLA class I and class II types were obtained from metadata supplied by the sample provider rather than from assay-based typing. A freely available public database, intended as a resource for researchers studying the immune response to SARS-CoV-2, is where the repertoires were released. Sample metadata almost always included a de-identified subject ID, COVID-19 status, age in years and sex. Samples were obtained from the ongoing ImmuneRACE study (first 160 participants) and from 1,254 subjects provided by 6 global collaborators. Overall study results and their limits: The quantity of clinical and demographic metadata differed by source and by participant and was supplied without curation.

From the cysteine through the phenylalanine, the CDR3 covers 15 amino acids. The retained sequence is limited to the CDR3, 45 bases, with the frame set at the first base. Per the germline V gene, MDHEN is the CDR1 and SYDVKM is the CDR2. At the junction V is shortened by 2 bases and J by 4 bases, with 14 bases in between. TCRbeta CDR3 regions were amplified from genomic DNA using the immunoSEQ Assay, a bias-controlled multiplex PCR. On the study's bioinformatics: The number of nucleated cells in each sample was estimated from the amplification of reference gene primers within the assay. Sequence reads were collapsed and filtered to measure the absolute abundance of every unique TCRbeta CDR3 rearrangement. For each sample, productive Simpson clonality was calculated by taking the square root of Simpson's diversity index across productive rearrangements. In TCRdb, the immuneACCESS table is reduced to in-frame sequences with V and J assigned. These tables do not hold every clone; where another copy was compared, an unresolved V gene accounts for under half, and the others remain unexplained. Clonal size and the V and J genes are those of that table, whereas D and trimming came from the DNA. The sample table shows over 70,000 clones, and around 87% are seen once. Around 4.5% of the sample lies in the top ten.

Whole blood was collected in K2EDTA tubes by collaborating institutions according to the institutions' own protocols. For TCRbeta analysis, collaborator samples were shipped as frozen whole blood, as isolated PBMCs, or as DNA extracted from either sample type. This TCR derives from a woman at least 80 years old with active or convalescent COVID-19. What was sequenced was peripheral blood. In this chain, TRBV28 is recombined with TRBJ1-2, and possibly TRBD1, on 6 matching bases. The sequenced DNA is TGTGCCAGCAGTTTAGATCAGGGGACGGCCTATGGCTACACCTTC. It translates as CASSLDQGTAYGYTF.